A single sample gave rise to the 9 T cell receptor beta chains below, sequenced in a study of T cell responses to AZD1222 COVID-19 vaccine. The method was immunoSEQ multiplex PCR; TCRdb's version includes in-frame clones alone and lacks a portion of them. The sample contains some 170,000 clones, around 90% of which appear only once. The material sequenced was peripheral blood, taken on day 0 of AZD1222 vaccination. The receptors were gathered from an adult in good health.

The V call is TRBV9, the J call TRBJ2-1; TRBD2 matches 12 bases. CDR3 length: 16 amino acids. The trim removed 4 bases at V and 6 bases at J, leaving 8 bases unmatched. CDR1 and CDR2 from the germline V gene are SGDLS and YYNGEE. The CDR3 sequence is CASSTRLAGVANEQFF. Here the CDR3 DNA reads TGTGCCAGCAGCACAAGACTAGCGGGAGTGGCCAATGAGCAGTTCTTC.

Only a few counts were recorded for this clone. The V gene is TRBV10-3, the J gene TRBJ1-5, with TRBD1 identical over 8 bases. Trimming at V came to 11 bases and at J to 4 bases, leaving 4 bases not matched to a gene. The V gene's germline CDR1 is ENHRY and CDR2 SYGVKD. The CDR3 totals 12 residues. CDR3 bases: TGTGCCGTAAGGACAGGGAATCAGCCCCAGCATTTT. It codes for CAVRTGNQPQHF.

The V and J genes are TRBV29-1 and TRBJ2-3, with D perhaps matching TRBD1 (5 bases). The CDR3 totals 13 residues. Germline CDR1 is SQVTM and CDR2 is ANQGSEA. V gave up 4 bases and J gave up 6 bases, with 14 bases separating them. This chain's CDR3 is CSVVVGASDTQYF. The CDR3 coding sequence is TGCAGCGTTGTGGTAGGGGCTTCTGATACGCAGTATTTT.

The CDR3 DNA reads TGCAGTGCACGCGCAGGGTTTGGCTACACCTTC. It codes for CSARAGFGYTF. The chain couples TRBV20-1 to TRBJ1-2, with D possibly matching TRBD1 (5 bases). The CDR3 runs 11 residues. Germline assignment: CDR1 DFQATT and CDR2 SNEGSKA (reference sequence). Trimming took off 6 bases at V and 7 bases at J, with 12 bases between the two ends.

The gene calls are TRBV24-1 and TRBJ2-7; 9 nucleotides align to TRBD1. The CDR3 contains 15 residues. Germline V gene lookup returns CDR1 KGHDR and CDR2 SFDVKD. The V gene end was trimmed by 3 bases and the J gene end by 5 bases; junction bases not matched to a gene: 7. Here the CDR3 reads CATSDPGQGGNEQYF. The CDR3 bases are TGTGCCACCAGTGATCCGGGACAGGGAGGGAACGAGCAGTACTTC.

In this sample, this clone turned up once. CDR3 nucleotides: TGTGCCAGCAGTTACAGGCGGGGAGGGCACAATGAGCAGTTCTTC. Amino acids: CASSYRRGGHNEQFF. The chain joins TRBV6-5 to TRBJ2-1; TRBD2 matches at 7 bases. This CDR3 is built from 15 residues. V was pared by 2 bases and J by 5 bases, with 6 bases of the junction left unmatched. The germline V gene has CDR1 MNHEY and CDR2 SVGAGI.

This clone was found once. The genes are TRBV12-5 and TRBJ2-3; D may be TRBD1 (6 bases). This CDR3 contains 14 residues. CDR1 and CDR2 from the germline V gene are LGHNT and FRNRAP. V was pared by 7 bases and J by 0 bases, with 11 bases between. The CDR3 is CASVEGDSTDTQYF. The CDR3 DNA reads as TGTGCTAGTGTTGAGGGGGATAGCACAGATACGCAGTATTTT.

The chain couples TRBV5-4 to TRBJ2-3; 11 bases are shared with TRBD2. CDR3 length: 15 residues. The germline gives CDR1 SGHNT, CDR2 YYREEE (reference sequence). J gave up 6 bases and V 1 base, and 4 bases lay outside the gene matches. The CDR3, as DNA: TGTGCCAGCAGCTTGACTAGCGGGGGCGGGGATACGCAGTATTTT. It codes for CASSLTSGGGDTQYF.

J is TRBJ2-5 and V is TRBV7-8; D unresolved. CDR1 is SGHVS and CDR2 is FQNEAQ in the germline V gene. The CDR3 covers 13 residues. The V gene lost 6 bases and the J gene lost 4 bases, with 12 bases spanning the gap. The CDR3 reads CASRKDLGETQYF. CDR3 in DNA: TGTGCCAGCAGGAAAGACCTTGGAGAGACCCAGTACTTC.